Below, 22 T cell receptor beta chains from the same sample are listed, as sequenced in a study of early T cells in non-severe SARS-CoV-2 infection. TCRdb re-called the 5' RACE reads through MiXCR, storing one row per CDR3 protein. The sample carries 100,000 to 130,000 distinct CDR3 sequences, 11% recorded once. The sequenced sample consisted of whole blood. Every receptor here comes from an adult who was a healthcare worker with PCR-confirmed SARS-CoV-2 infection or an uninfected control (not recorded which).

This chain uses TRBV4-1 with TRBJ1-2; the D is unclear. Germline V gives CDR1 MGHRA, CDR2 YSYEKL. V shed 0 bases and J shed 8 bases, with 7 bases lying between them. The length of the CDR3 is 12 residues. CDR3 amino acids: CASSQDKGGYTF. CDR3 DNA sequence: TGCGCCAGCAGCCAAGACAAGGGCGGCTACACCTTC.

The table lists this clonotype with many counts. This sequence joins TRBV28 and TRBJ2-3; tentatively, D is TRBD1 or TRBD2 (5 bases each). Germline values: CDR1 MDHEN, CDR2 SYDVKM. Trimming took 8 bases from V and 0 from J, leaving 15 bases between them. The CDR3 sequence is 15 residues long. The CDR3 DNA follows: TGTGCCAGCTCCTTGGGACGGGCGAGCACAGATACGCAGTATTTT. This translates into CASSLGRASTDTQYF.

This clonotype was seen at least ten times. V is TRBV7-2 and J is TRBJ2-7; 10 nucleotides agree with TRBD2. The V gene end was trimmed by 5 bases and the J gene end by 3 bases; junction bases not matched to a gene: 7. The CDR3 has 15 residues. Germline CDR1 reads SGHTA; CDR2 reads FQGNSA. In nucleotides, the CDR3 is TGTGCCAGCAGCCTAGAGACTAGCGGGTACTACGAGCAGTACTTC. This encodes CASSLETSGYYEQYF.

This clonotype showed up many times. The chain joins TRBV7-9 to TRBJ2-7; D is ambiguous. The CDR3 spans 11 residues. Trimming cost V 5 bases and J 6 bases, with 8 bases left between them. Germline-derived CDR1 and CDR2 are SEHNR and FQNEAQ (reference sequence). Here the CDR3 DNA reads TGTGCCAGCAGCGGCCAGACCGAGCAGTACTTC. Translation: CASSGQTEQYF.

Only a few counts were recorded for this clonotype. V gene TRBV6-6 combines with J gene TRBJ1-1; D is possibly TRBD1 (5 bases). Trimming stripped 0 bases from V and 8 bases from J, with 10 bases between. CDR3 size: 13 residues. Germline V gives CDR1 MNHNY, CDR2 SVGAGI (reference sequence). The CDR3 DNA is TGTGCCAGCAGTTACTCGATTCCAGGGGAAGCTTTCTTT. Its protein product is CASSYSIPGEAFF.

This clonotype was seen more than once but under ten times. This CDR3 is CASSSFGQSNYGYTF. The CDR3 DNA is TGTGCCAGCAGCAGCTTTGGACAGTCTAACTATGGCTACACCTTC. The chain links TRBV13 to TRBJ1-2; tentatively, D is TRBD1 (6 bases). V dropped 5 bases and J dropped 0 bases, with 13 bases sitting between them. The CDR3 runs 15 residues. Germline V CDR1 and CDR2: PRHDT, FYEKMQ (reference sequence).

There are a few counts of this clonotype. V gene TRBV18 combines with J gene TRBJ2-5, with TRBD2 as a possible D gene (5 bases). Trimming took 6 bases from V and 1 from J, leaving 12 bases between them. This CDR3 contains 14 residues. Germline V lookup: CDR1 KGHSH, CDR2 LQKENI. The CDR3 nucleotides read TGTGCCAGCTCGGACCGACTACTCCAAGAGACCCAGTACTTC. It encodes CASSDRLLQETQYF.

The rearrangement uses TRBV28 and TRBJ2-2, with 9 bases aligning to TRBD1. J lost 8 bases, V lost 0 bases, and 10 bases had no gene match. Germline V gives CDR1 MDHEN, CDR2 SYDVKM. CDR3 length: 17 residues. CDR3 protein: CASSLWDRGSITGELFF. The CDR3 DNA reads TGTGCCAGCAGTTTATGGGACAGGGGAAGTATAACGGGGGAGCTGTTTTTT.

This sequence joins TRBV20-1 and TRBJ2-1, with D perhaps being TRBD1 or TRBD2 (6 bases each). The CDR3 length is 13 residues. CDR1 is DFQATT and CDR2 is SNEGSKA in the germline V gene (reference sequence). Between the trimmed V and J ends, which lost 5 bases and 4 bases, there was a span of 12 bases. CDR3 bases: TGCAGTGCTGGAAGGGGGGATTACAATGAGCAGTTCTTC. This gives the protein CSAGRGDYNEQFF.

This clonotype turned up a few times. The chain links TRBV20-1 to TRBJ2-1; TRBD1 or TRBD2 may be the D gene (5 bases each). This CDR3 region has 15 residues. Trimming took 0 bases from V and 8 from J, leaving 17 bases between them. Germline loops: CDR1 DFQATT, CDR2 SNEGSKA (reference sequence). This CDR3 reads CSARDPGRQLDEQFF. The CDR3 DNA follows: TGCAGTGCTAGAGATCCGGGACGACAACTCGATGAGCAGTTCTTC.

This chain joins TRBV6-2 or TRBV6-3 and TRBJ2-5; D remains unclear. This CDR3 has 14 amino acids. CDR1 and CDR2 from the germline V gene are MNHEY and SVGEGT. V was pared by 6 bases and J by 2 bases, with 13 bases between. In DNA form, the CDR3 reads TGTGCCAGCAGCCTGGGTCCTTATCAAGAGACCCAGTACTTC. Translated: CASSLGPYQETQYF.

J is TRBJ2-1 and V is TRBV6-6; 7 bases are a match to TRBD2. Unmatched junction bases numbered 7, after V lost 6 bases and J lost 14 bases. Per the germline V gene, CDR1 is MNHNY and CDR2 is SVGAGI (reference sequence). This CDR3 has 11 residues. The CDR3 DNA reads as TGTGCCAGCAGCCCGGGACTAAAGGAGTTCTTC. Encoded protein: CASSPGLKEFF.

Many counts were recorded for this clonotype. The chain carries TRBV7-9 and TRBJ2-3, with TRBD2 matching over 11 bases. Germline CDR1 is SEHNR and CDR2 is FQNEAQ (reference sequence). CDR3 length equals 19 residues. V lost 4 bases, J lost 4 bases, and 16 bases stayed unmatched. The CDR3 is CASSSRLKTSGILPDTQYF. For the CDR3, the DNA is TGTGCCAGCAGCTCCAGACTTAAGACTAGCGGGATCCTCCCAGATACGCAGTATTTT.

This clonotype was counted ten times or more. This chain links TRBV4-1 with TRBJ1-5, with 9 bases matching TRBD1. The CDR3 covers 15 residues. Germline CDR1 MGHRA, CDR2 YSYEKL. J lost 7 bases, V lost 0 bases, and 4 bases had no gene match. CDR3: CASSQDTGGRQPQHF. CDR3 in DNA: TGCGCCAGCAGCCAAGATACAGGGGGCAGGCAGCCCCAGCATTTT.

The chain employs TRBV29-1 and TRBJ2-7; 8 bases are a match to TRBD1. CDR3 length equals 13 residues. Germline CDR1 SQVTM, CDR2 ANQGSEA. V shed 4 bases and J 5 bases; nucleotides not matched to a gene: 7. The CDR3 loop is CSVARTGNDEQYF. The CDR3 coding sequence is TGCAGCGTTGCTAGGACAGGGAACGACGAGCAGTACTTC.

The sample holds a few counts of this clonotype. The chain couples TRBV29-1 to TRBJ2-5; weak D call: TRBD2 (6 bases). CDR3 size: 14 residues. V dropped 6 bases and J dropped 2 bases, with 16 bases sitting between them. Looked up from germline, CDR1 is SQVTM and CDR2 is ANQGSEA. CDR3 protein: CSVQGGVRQETQYF. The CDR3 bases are TGCAGCGTGCAAGGAGGGGTGAGGCAAGAGACCCAGTACTTC.

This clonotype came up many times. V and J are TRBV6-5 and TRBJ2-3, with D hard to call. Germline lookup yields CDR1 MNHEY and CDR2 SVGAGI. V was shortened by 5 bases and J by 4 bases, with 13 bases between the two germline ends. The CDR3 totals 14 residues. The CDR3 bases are TGTGCCAGCAGTGACTTCGATGGGGCAGATACGCAGTATTTT. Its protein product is CASSDFDGADTQYF.

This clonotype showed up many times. CDR3 sequence: CASSLEGGAVATEAFF. The DNA for the CDR3 is TGCGCCAGCAGCTTGGAGGGGGGGGCCGTGGCCACTGAAGCTTTCTTT. The chain combines TRBV5-1 with TRBJ1-1; TRBD1 might be the D (6 bases). There are 16 residues in the CDR3. The V and J ends lost 0 bases and 4 bases respectively, with 16 bases between them. Germline lookup yields CDR1 SGHRS and CDR2 YFSETQ.

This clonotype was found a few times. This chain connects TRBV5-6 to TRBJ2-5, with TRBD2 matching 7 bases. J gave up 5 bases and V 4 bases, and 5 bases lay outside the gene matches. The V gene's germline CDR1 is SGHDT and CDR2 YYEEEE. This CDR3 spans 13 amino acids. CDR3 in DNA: TGTGCCAGCAGCGGCGGGGGAAGGGAGACCCAGTACTTC. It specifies CASSGGGRETQYF.

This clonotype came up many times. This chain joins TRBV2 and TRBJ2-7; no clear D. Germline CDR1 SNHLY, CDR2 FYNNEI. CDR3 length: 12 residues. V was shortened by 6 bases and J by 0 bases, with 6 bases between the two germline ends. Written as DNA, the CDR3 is TGTGCCAGCAGCAAGAGCTCCTACGAGCAGTACTTC. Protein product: CASSKSSYEQYF.

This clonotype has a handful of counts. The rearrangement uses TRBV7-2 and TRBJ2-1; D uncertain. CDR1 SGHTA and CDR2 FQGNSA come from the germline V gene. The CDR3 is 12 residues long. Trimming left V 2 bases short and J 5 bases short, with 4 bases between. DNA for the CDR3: TGTGCCAGCAGCTTAAGGCACAATGAGCAGTTCTTC. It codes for CASSLRHNEQFF.

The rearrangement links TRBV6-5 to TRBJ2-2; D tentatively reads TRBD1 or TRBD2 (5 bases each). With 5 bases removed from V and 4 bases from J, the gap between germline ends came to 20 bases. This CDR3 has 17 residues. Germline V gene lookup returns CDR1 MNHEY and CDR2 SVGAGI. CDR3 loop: CASSTEEGSSVTGELFF. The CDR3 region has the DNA TGTGCCAGCAGTACCGAAGAGGGGAGCAGTGTCACCGGGGAGCTGTTTTTT.